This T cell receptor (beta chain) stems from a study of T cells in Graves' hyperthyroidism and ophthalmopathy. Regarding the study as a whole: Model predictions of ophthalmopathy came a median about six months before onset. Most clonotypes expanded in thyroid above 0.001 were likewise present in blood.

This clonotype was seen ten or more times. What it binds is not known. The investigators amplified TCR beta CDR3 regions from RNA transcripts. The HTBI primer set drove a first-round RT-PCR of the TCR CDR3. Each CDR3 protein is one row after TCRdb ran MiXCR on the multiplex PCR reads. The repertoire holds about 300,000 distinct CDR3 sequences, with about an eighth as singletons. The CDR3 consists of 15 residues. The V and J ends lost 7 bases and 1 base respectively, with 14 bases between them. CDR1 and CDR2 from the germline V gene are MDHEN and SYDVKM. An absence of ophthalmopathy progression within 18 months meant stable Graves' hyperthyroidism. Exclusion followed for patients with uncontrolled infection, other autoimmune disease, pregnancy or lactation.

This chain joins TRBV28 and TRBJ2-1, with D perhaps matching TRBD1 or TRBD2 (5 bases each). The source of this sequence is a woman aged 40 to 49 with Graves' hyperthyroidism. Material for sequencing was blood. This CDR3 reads CASKNRGESYNEQFF. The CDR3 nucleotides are TGTGCCAGCAAGAACCGAGGGGAGTCCTACAATGAGCAGTTCTTC.